This passage covers 30 T cell receptor beta chains from one sample sequenced in a study of shared clonotypes between healthy human individuals. TCRdb's table, derived via immunoSEQ multiplex PCR, lists solely in-frame clones and lacks some. The repertoire holds 950,000 to 1,100,000 clones, with approximately 70% as singletons. Sequencing was done on a sample of memory CD4+ T cells sorted from blood. As to subset: CD45RA-negative fraction. Receptor source: a man in his late teens or twenties in good health.

As regards this clone: Other DNA sequences of this sample code for an identical CDR3. The CDR3 DNA reads TGTGCCAGCAGCAGGGGTAGCTCCTACGAGCAGTACTTC. Protein product: CASSRGSSYEQYF. The rearrangement links TRBV5-6 to TRBJ2-7, with TRBD1 as a possible D gene (5 bases). The germline CDR1 and CDR2 sequences are SGHDT and YYEEEE. The CDR3 runs 13 residues. Trimming took off 4 bases at V and 0 bases at J, with 8 bases between the two ends.

This clone was detected a few times. At the DNA level, this CDR3 is encoded by other sequences in the same sample as well. J is TRBJ2-1 and V is TRBV7-2; D perhaps matches TRBD1 (5 bases). V was trimmed by 3 bases and J by 1 base, leaving 7 bases between them. There are 14 residues in the CDR3. CDR1 is SGHTA, CDR2 FQGNSA, per germline. CDR3 region: CASSFSGSYNEQFF. CDR3 nucleotide sequence: TGTGCCAGCAGCTTCTCAGGGTCCTACAATGAGCAGTTCTTC.

J is TRBJ1-5 and V is TRBV5-1, with 8 bases aligning to TRBD1. V gave up 6 bases and J gave up 0 bases; unmatched junction bases: 14. Looked up from germline, CDR1 is SGHRS and CDR2 is YFSETQ. This CDR3 comprises 18 residues. CDR3 nucleotides: TGCGCCAGCACCCGGCCCAAACAGGGGGACTATAGCAATCAGCCCCAGCATTTT. Translation: CASTRPKQGDYSNQPQHF. The variable domain in full, with the rest retrieved from reference TRBV5-1 and TRBJ1-5, is KAGVTQTPRYLIKTRGQQVTLSCSPISGHRSVSWYQQTPGQGLQFLFEYFSETQRNKGNFPGRFSGRQFSNSRSEMNVSTLELGDSALYLCASTRPKQGDYSNQPQHFGDGTRLSIL.

This clone appeared a single time. This chain links TRBV4-3 with TRBJ2-7, with a possible D match to TRBD2 (5 bases). The V end was cut by 3 bases, the J end by 5 bases, with 17 bases between. CDR3 length: 15 residues. CDR1 is LGHNA and CDR2 is YSLEER in the germline V gene. The CDR3 is CASSQTTREFDEQYF. In DNA, the CDR3 is TGCGCCAGCAGCCAGACCACTAGGGAGTTCGACGAGCAGTACTTC.

Points on this clone: This CDR3 is also generated by other DNA sequences in the sample. The CDR3 spells CASSRGLEQFF. The CDR3 nucleotides are TGTGCCAGCAGTAGGGGGCTAGAGCAGTTCTTC. The V and J genes are TRBV6-5 and TRBJ2-1; 7 bases agree with TRBD1. The CDR3 length is 11 residues. Losses at the gene ends were 5 bases for V and 10 bases for J; bases not matched to a gene: 2. From germline, CDR1 is MNHEY and CDR2 SVGAGI.

The CDR3 bases are TGTGCCAGCTCACCATACGATAGTTCGGGATATTTAGCCCTCCACTTT. Its translation: CASSPYDSSGYLALHF. This chain uses TRBV18 with TRBJ1-6; the D is unclear. V shed 2 bases and J shed 14 bases, with 22 bases lying between them. Germline CDR1 and CDR2: KGHSH and LQKENI. This CDR3 is 16 amino acids long.

The chain has TRBV6-6 and TRBJ1-2; the D is unclear. Germline lookup yields CDR1 MNHNY and CDR2 SVGAGI (reference sequence). V was pared by 7 bases and J by 6 bases, with 18 bases between. This CDR3 is built from 14 residues. CDR3: CASIPREPPNGYTF. CDR3 in DNA: TGTGCCAGCATCCCACGGGAGCCCCCCAATGGCTACACCTTC.

V usage is TRBV15 and J usage is TRBJ1-3, with 7 bases identical to TRBD1. This CDR3 has 14 residues. Trimming removed 5 bases from V and 2 bases from J; junction bases left unmatched: 3. Germline CDR1 and CDR2: LNHNV and YYDKDF (reference sequence). In DNA form, the CDR3 reads TGTGCCACCAGCCCAGGGGGGCCTGGAAACACCATATATTTT. Translated: CATSPGGPGNTIYF.

This clone was counted between two and nine times. The genes are TRBV28 and TRBJ1-5, with 10 bases identical to TRBD1. The V and J ends lost 1 base and 2 bases, in that order; junction bases with no gene match: 14. The CDR3 extends over 20 amino acids. From germline, CDR1 is MDHEN and CDR2 SYDVKM. This chain's CDR3 is CASSLSFGQGGRIGNQPQHF. The CDR3 bases are TGTGCCAGCAGTTTATCTTTTGGACAGGGGGGTCGAATTGGCAATCAGCCCCAGCATTTT.

The genes are TRBV14 and TRBJ2-7, with D perhaps matching TRBD2 (6 bases). Trimming removed 2 bases from V and 4 bases from J, with 6 bases in between. CDR1 and CDR2 (germline): SGHDN, FVKESK. This CDR3 has 12 residues. In nucleotides, the CDR3 is TGTGCCAGCAGCCAACGGGGGTACGAGCAGTACTTC. Translating gives CASSQRGYEQYF.

The chain is built from TRBV6-4 and TRBJ1-1; 7 bases are shared with TRBD1. The CDR3 has 21 amino acids. Trimming took 2 bases from V and 0 from J; bases not matched to a gene: 21. Germline CDR1 MRHNA, CDR2 SNTAGT. The CDR3 here is CASSDSPQGSRRGTMNTEAFF. CDR3 coding DNA: TGTGCCAGCAGTGACAGTCCGCAGGGTAGCCGCAGGGGGACCATGAACACTGAAGCTTTCTTT.

The chain employs TRBV10-3 and TRBJ2-3, with a tentative D call TRBD1 (5 bases). CDR3 size: 15 residues. V was clipped by 0 bases and J by 2 bases, with 9 bases between them. Germline V gene sequence: CDR1 ENHRY, CDR2 SYGVKD. In nucleotides, the CDR3 is TGTGCCATCAGTGAGTCGACTGGGGCCACAGATACGCAGTATTTT. Protein sequence: CAISESTGATDTQYF.

This clone was counted a single time. This chain connects TRBV5-1 to TRBJ2-3; the D gene is possibly TRBD1 (5 bases). Germline CDR1 is SGHRS and CDR2 is YFSETQ. The CDR3 runs 16 residues. Trimming left V 3 bases short and J 4 bases short, with 18 bases between. CDR3 sequence reads: CASSSVGARGADTQYF. In nucleotides, the CDR3 is TGCGCCAGCAGCTCCGTAGGGGCCCGAGGAGCAGATACGCAGTATTTT.

The chain carries TRBV13 and TRBJ2-3; the D gene could be TRBD1 or TRBD2 (6 bases each). The germline CDR1 and CDR2 sequences are PRHDT and FYEKMQ (reference sequence). This CDR3 contains 16 residues. Trimming took off 1 base at V and 4 bases at J, with 15 bases between the two ends. For the CDR3, the DNA is TGTGCCAGCAGCTTAGTTGGGGGGCGCTCGGCAGATACGCAGTATTTT. This gives the protein CASSLVGGRSADTQYF.

The chain uses TRBV13 and TRBJ2-3; 9 positions agree with TRBD2. The CDR3 covers 15 residues. Germline CDR1 PRHDT, CDR2 FYEKMQ (reference sequence). The ends lost 5 bases at V and 5 bases at J; junction bases unmatched: 8. DNA of the CDR3: TGTGCCAGCAGCCCTAGGGGCGGGGGGGGAGATACGCAGTATTTT. It translates to CASSPRGGGGDTQYF.

About this clone itself: This same CDR3 is encoded by further DNA sequences in the sample. This chain uses TRBV7-2 with TRBJ2-1, with 10 bases aligning to TRBD2. Germline lookup yields CDR1 SGHTA and CDR2 FQGNSA. Losses at the gene ends were 2 bases for V and 1 base for J; bases not matched to a gene: 2. CDR3 size: 16 residues. CDR3 nucleotide sequence: TGTGCCAGCAGCTTATCTAGCGGGGGTTCCTACAATGAGCAGTTCTTC. The encoded protein is CASSLSSGGSYNEQFF.

The chain has TRBV19 and TRBJ2-3, with D possibly called TRBD1 or TRBD2 (5 bases each). The length of the CDR3 is 13 residues. Trimming stripped 4 bases from V and 5 bases from J, with 10 bases between. Germline assignment: CDR1 LNHDA and CDR2 SQIVND (reference sequence). CDR3 amino acids: CASSTGRGDTQYF. The DNA of the CDR3 is TGTGCCAGTAGTACAGGGAGAGGAGATACGCAGTATTTT.

The rearrangement uses TRBV28 and TRBJ2-7; D may be TRBD1 or TRBD2 (5 bases each). This CDR3 has 13 amino acids. From germline, CDR1 is MDHEN and CDR2 SYDVKM. Trimming removed 7 bases at V and 4 bases at J, with 14 bases between. The CDR3 reads CASTPQGGYEQYF. The CDR3 coding sequence is TGTGCCAGCACGCCGCAGGGCGGGTACGAGCAGTACTTC.

V gene TRBV20-1 combines with J gene TRBJ1-1, with no clear D. The CDR3 loop spans 11 amino acids. V was trimmed by 7 bases and J by 3 bases, leaving 9 bases between them. In germline, CDR1 is DFQATT, CDR2 SNEGSKA (reference sequence). CDR3 nucleotides: TGCAGTGGGAGGCTTGACACTGAAGCTTTCTTT. Translated: CSGRLDTEAFF.

The chain uses TRBV6-1 and TRBJ2-7; a weak D match, TRBD1 (6 bases). The CDR3 runs 14 residues. Between the trimmed V and J ends, which lost 4 bases and 3 bases, there was a span of 13 bases. Germline CDR1 is MNHNS and CDR2 is SASEGT. CDR3 sequence reads: CASSGSRTDYEQYF. CDR3 nucleotide sequence: TGTGCCAGCAGTGGCTCACGGACAGACTACGAGCAGTACTTC.

The chain is built from TRBV10-3 and TRBJ1-2; D not certain. Per germline, CDR1 ENHRY and CDR2 SYGVKD. This CDR3 is 13 amino acids long. The ends were cut back, 9 bases at V and 0 bases at J, with 11 bases in the middle. The CDR3 sequence is CAILTEANYGYTF. The CDR3 DNA reads TGTGCCATTTTGACGGAAGCTAACTATGGCTACACCTTC.

To note about this clone: Other DNA sequences of this sample code for an identical CDR3. The genes are TRBV30 and TRBJ1-1, with D possibly being TRBD1 (6 bases). The CDR3 contains 13 residues. Trimming left V 3 bases short and J 1 base short, with 9 bases between. The germline V gene encodes CDR1 GTSNPN and CDR2 SVGIG (reference sequence). CDR3 amino acids: CAWRGDKNTEAFF. The CDR3 coding sequence is TGTGCCTGGAGGGGGGACAAGAACACTGAAGCTTTCTTT.

The chain combines TRBV29-1 with TRBJ2-5; D uncertain. V was trimmed by 5 bases and J by 5 bases, leaving 15 bases between them. The germline gives CDR1 SQVTM, CDR2 ANQGSEA. The CDR3 covers 13 residues. DNA of the CDR3: TGCAGCGTTTTAATCACGGCCGCCGAGACCCAGTACTTC. Translating it yields CSVLITAAETQYF.

The rearrangement uses TRBV2 and TRBJ1-4, with D unresolved. This CDR3 has 11 residues. From germline, CDR1 is SNHLY and CDR2 FYNNEI. Between the trimmed V and J ends, which lost 6 bases and 4 bases, there was a span of 3 bases. CDR3 in amino acids: CASSINEKLFF. The CDR3 DNA is TGTGCCAGCAGCATTAATGAAAAACTGTTTTTT.

Turning to this clone: One junction end disagrees with the germline gene, perhaps due to a read error. The chain joins TRBV30 to TRBJ2-7; D may be TRBD1 (7 bases). The CDR3 sequence is 15 residues long. Looked up from germline, CDR1 is GTSNPN and CDR2 is SVGIG (reference sequence). The CDR3 region has the DNA TGTGCCTGGAGTCTTCGAGGAGGGGGCCGCTACGAGCAGCACTTC. It is translated as CAWSLRGGGRYEQHF. The entire variable domain, with the rest obtained from reference TRBV30 and TRBJ2-7, is as follows: SQTIHQWPATLVQPVGSPLSLECTVEGTSNPNLYWYRQAAGRGLQLLFYSVGIGQISSEVPQNLSASRPQDRQFILSSKKLLLSDSGFYLCAWSLRGGGRYEQHFGPGTRLTVT.

The chain combines TRBV18 with TRBJ2-1, with 13 bases lining up with TRBD2. From germline, CDR1 is KGHSH and CDR2 LQKENI. The CDR3 contains 18 residues. J gave up 2 bases and V 6 bases, and 10 bases lay outside the gene matches. CDR3 protein: CASSLGQGTSGTYNEQFF. CDR3 DNA sequence: TGTGCCAGCTCCCTCGGGCAGGGGACTAGCGGGACCTACAATGAGCAGTTCTTC.

The chain uses TRBV6-1 and TRBJ2-7; TRBD1 matches at 7 bases. This CDR3 has 15 amino acids. Looked up from germline, CDR1 is MNHNS and CDR2 is SASEGT. J lost 7 bases, V lost 6 bases, and 15 bases had no gene match. Here the CDR3 reads CASRRIQGTPREQYF. Here the CDR3 DNA reads TGTGCCAGCAGACGGATACAGGGGACCCCTCGAGAGCAGTACTTC.

In the case of this clone: One base separates it from a far larger clone, so it is likely a read error. This sample also contains other DNA sequences that code for the same CDR3. The chain's CDR3 is CASSLDRGNQPQHF. Here the CDR3 DNA reads TGCGCCAGCAGCTTGGACAGGGGCAATCAGCCCCAGCATTTT. This chain uses TRBV5-1 with TRBJ1-5; possibly TRBD1 for D (6 bases). The ends were cut back, 0 bases at V and 2 bases at J, with 6 bases in the middle. The CDR3 has 14 residues. In germline, CDR1 is SGHRS, CDR2 YFSETQ.

The chain couples TRBV5-1 to TRBJ2-3; 11 bases align to TRBD2. From germline, CDR1 is SGHRS and CDR2 YFSETQ. Losses at the gene ends were 0 bases for V and 6 bases for J; bases not matched to a gene: 0. This CDR3 comprises 14 residues. CDR3 in DNA: TGCGCCAGCAGCTTGGGACTAGCGGGGGATACGCAGTATTTT. It codes for CASSLGLAGDTQYF.

The J gene is TRBJ2-7, the V gene TRBV15; 8 bases align to TRBD2. Germline V lookup: CDR1 LNHNV, CDR2 YYDKDF (reference sequence). This CDR3 comprises 14 residues. The V gene end was trimmed by 5 bases and the J gene end by 1 base; junction bases not matched to a gene: 4. The chain's CDR3 is CATSVGGGSYEQYF. CDR3 nucleotides: TGTGCCACCAGCGTGGGCGGGGGGTCCTACGAGCAGTACTTC.